Listed below are T cell receptor beta chains from one sample, sequenced in a study of shared clonotypes between healthy human individuals. TCRdb's copy holds only in-frame clones and misses some; the assay was immunoSEQ multiplex PCR. The sample contains around 530,000 clones, just over 75% of which appear only once. Sequenced: PBMCs. The receptors here all came from a middle-aged woman in good health. Some clones in this sample may be carry-over from other donors' samples. Both conserved end residues are part of each CDR3. Each record gives: V gene, clone size, D gene, J gene, CDR3 protein, CDR3 DNA. A D gene is named only where the DNA matches it firmly. Not all rows give a size; the values are once, few, many and, for expanded clones, a class.

TRBV18,-,-,TRBJ2-1,CASSISGTLAGGQQFF,TGTGCCAGCTCGATTTCCGGGACGTTGGCCGGGGGGCAGCAGTTCTTC
TRBV5-4,-,TRBD2,TRBJ2-1,CASHGAGAAYNEQFF,TGTGCCAGCCACGGAGCGGGAGCGGCCTACAATGAGCAGTTCTTC
TRBV5-4,-,TRBD2,TRBJ2-2,CASSLAAGGNTGELFF,TGTGCCAGCAGCTTGGCCGCGGGAGGGAACACCGGGGAGCTGTTTTTT
TRBV5-6,-,TRBD2,TRBJ2-3,CASSFLGVAGSTDTQYF,TGTGCCAGCAGCTTCCTCGGGGTAGCGGGAAGCACAGATACGCAGTATTTT
TRBV5-4,-,-,TRBJ1-3,CASSFEGFGNTIYF,TGTGCCAGCAGCTTTGAAGGATTTGGAAACACCATATATTTT
TRBV29-1,-,-,TRBJ2-7,CSVDGLSYEQYF,TGCAGCGTTGACGGGTTGAGCTACGAGCAGTACTTC
TRBV4-2,-,TRBD1,TRBJ2-5,CASSQADRDSFGETQYF,TGTGCCAGCAGCCAAGCGGACAGGGATTCATTCGGAGAGACCCAGTACTTC
TRBV7-7,-,TRBD1,TRBJ2-1,CASSSGQGSEQFF,TGTGCTAGCAGCTCGGGACAGGGGAGTGAGCAGTTCTTC
TRBV28,once,-,TRBJ2-7,CASHGGAGQPYEQYF,TGTGCCAGCCATGGGGGGGCGGGACAGCCCTACGAGCAGTACTTC
TRBV9,-,-,TRBJ2-5,CASSVGGIQETQYF,TGTGCCAGCAGCGTAGGGGGGATTCAAGAGACCCAGTACTTC
TRBV9,-,TRBD1,TRBJ1-4,CASSASTGQREKLFF,TGTGCCAGCAGCGCCTCGACAGGGCAGCGAGAAAAACTGTTTTTT
TRBV6-1,-,-,TRBJ2-7,CASSDRALLYEQYF,TGTGCCAGCAGTGACAGGGCCCTCCTCTACGAGCAGTACTTC
TRBV14,-,-,TRBJ1-3,CASSLQSAGAGNTIYF,TGTGCCAGCAGCCTACAAAGTGCGGGGGCTGGAAACACCATATATTTT
TRBV29-1,-,TRBD2,TRBJ2-1,CSVDHGRDNEQFF,TGCAGCGTTGATCACGGGAGGGACAATGAGCAGTTCTTC
TRBV28,-,TRBD1,TRBJ1-1,CASSSQQGVTEAFF,TGTGCCAGCAGCAGTCAACAGGGGGTCACTGAAGCTTTCTTT
TRBV10-1,-,TRBD2,TRBJ2-1,CASSFPSGGAGGHPYNEQFF,TGCGCCAGCAGTTTCCCCTCGGGTGGAGCGGGAGGGCACCCCTACAATGAGCAGTTCTTC
TRBV4-1,-,TRBD2,TRBJ2-2,CASRGTSGITGELFF,TGCGCCAGCAGGGGGACTAGCGGCATTACCGGGGAGCTGTTTTTT
TRBV28,-,-,TRBJ2-1,CASTRRRSYNEQFF,TGTGCCAGCACGCGGCGACGCTCCTACAATGAGCAGTTCTTC
TRBV6-5,-,-,TRBJ2-3,CASSLGSSTDTQYF,TGTGCCAGCAGCCTCGGGAGTAGCACAGATACGCAGTATTTT
TRBV7-3,-,-,TRBJ2-5,CASSPQGVLGTQYF,TGTGCCAGCAGCCCACAGGGTGTGTTGGGGACCCAGTACTTC
TRBV30,-,-,TRBJ2-3,CAWSRGTDTQYF,TGTGCCTGGAGTCGTGGCACAGATACGCAGTATTTT
TRBV5-1,-,TRBD2,TRBJ2-7,CASSLVFGTSVYEQYF,TGCGCCAGCAGCTTGGTATTCGGGACTAGCGTCTACGAGCAGTACTTC
TRBV2,once,-,TRBJ1-4,CASRMGRYEKLFF,TGTGCCAGCAGGATGGGGCGTTATGAAAAACTGTTTTTT
TRBV6-6,-,-,TRBJ2-5,CASSSPGAETQYF,TGTGCCAGCAGTTCACCGGGCGCAGAGACCCAGTACTTC
TRBV7-6,-,TRBD2,TRBJ2-1,CASSNPSGRAYNEQFF,TGTGCCAGCAGCAACCCTAGCGGGAGGGCCTACAATGAGCAGTTCTTC
TRBV30,-,-,TRBJ2-6,CAWKIQGANVLTF,TGTGCCTGGAAGATACAGGGGGCCAACGTCCTGACTTTC
TRBV28,-,-,TRBJ2-4,CASSYPGAKNIQYF,TGTGCCAGCAGTTACCCTGGGGCCAAAAACATTCAGTACTTC
TRBV7-8,-,-,TRBJ2-2,CASSAYKSGPGELFF,TGTGCCAGCAGCGCTTATAAGTCGGGCCCCGGGGAGCTGTTTTTT
TRBV4-3,once,-,TRBJ2-1,CASSLAGSPPSSYNEQFF,TGCGCCAGCAGCCTGGCGGGATCCCCCCCAAGCTCCTACAATGAGCAGTTCTTC
TRBV7-9,-,-,TRBJ1-4,CASTDRGGVEEKLFF,TGTGCCAGCACCGACCGGGGGGGCGTGGAAGAAAAACTGTTTTTT
TRBV5-4,-,TRBD2,TRBJ2-7,CASSHASGAYEQYF,TGTGCCAGCAGCCATGCTAGCGGGGCCTACGAGCAGTACTTC
TRBV4-3,-,TRBD2,TRBJ2-5,CASSKGAGGPGETQYF,TGCGCCAGCAGCAAAGGGGCGGGAGGGCCGGGGGAGACCCAGTACTTC
TRBV4-2,-,-,TRBJ2-7,CASSQDWLPESEQYF,TGTGCCAGCAGCCAAGATTGGTTACCGGAGAGCGAGCAGTACTTC
TRBV6-4,-,-,TRBJ2-2,CASSDSWNTGELFF,TGTGCCAGCAGTGACTCGTGGAACACCGGGGAGCTGTTTTTT
TRBV29-1,-,-,TRBJ1-2,CSVPPQGGYGYTF,TGCAGCGTCCCACCCCAGGGAGGCTATGGCTACACCTTC
TRBV28,once,TRBD1,TRBJ2-6,CASNLDRAGANVLTF,TGTGCCAGCAACCTGGACAGGGCTGGGGCCAACGTCCTGACTTTC
TRBV2,-,-,TRBJ2-2,CASRPDIGLNTGELFF,TGTGCCAGCAGGCCGGACATCGGTCTCAATACCGGGGAGCTGTTTTTT
TRBV19,once,TRBD1,TRBJ1-1,CASTGTGGWETEAFF,TGTGCCAGTACCGGGACAGGGGGCTGGGAAACTGAAGCTTTCTTT
TRBV19,few,-,TRBJ2-3,CASTQSPGTDTQYF,TGTGCCAGTACCCAATCCCCCGGCACAGATACGCAGTATTTT
TRBV27,few,-,TRBJ1-6,CASSLGERGVYSPLHF,TGTGCCAGCAGCTTAGGGGAACGAGGCGTGTATTCACCCCTCCACTTT
TRBV19,-,TRBD2,TRBJ2-7,CASSIVPSGSFNYEQYF,TGTGCCAGTAGTATAGTACCTAGCGGGAGCTTCAACTACGAGCAGTACTTC
TRBV5-6,-,TRBD1,TRBJ2-5,CASSSLGQANQETQYF,TGTGCCAGCAGCTCCTTGGGACAGGCTAACCAAGAGACCCAGTACTTC
TRBV2,-,-,TRBJ2-2,CASGRNRAGELFF,TGTGCCAGCGGACGGAACCGGGCAGGGGAGCTGTTTTTT
TRBV6-6,-,TRBD1,TRBJ2-5,CASSYSGQGIKTQYF,TGTGCCAGCAGTTACTCGGGACAGGGGATAAAGACCCAGTACTTC
TRBV7-7,-,TRBD2,TRBJ2-2,CASSPGLAAGELFF,TGTGCTAGCTCCCCGGGACTAGCGGCCGGGGAGCTGTTTTTT
TRBV7-6,-,TRBD2,TRBJ2-3,CASSLGLAGSSTDTQYF,TGTGCCAGCAGCTTAGGACTAGCGGGATCTAGCACAGATACGCAGTATTTT
TRBV28,-,-,TRBJ2-3,CASKWRGETDTQYF,TGTGCCAGCAAGTGGCGGGGAGAGACAGATACGCAGTATTTT
TRBV19,-,-,TRBJ2-3,CASRLGSSTDTQYF,TGTGCCAGTAGATTGGGATCTAGCACAGATACGCAGTATTTT
TRBV30,many,-,TRBJ1-2,CAWRDGSNYGYTF,TGTGCCTGGAGGGACGGTTCTAACTATGGCTACACCTTC
TRBV14,-,-,TRBJ2-7,CASSQGLESEQYF,TGTGCCAGCAGCCAGGGGCTCGAGTCCGAGCAGTACTTC